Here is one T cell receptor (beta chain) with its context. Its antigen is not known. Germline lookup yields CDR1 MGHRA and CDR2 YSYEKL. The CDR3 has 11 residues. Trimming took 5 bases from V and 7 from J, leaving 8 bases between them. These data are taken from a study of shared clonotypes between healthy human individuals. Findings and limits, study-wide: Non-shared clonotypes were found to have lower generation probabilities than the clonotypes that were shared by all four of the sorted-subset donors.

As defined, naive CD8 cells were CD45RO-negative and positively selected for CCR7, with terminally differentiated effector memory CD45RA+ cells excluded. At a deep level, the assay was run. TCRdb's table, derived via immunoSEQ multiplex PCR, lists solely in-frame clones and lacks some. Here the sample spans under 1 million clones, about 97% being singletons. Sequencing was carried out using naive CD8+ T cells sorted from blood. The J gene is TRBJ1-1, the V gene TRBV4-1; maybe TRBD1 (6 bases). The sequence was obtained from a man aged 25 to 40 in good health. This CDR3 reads CASSTTGEAFF. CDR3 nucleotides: TGCGCCAGCAGCACGACAGGTGAAGCTTTCTTT.